This T cell receptor delta chain was sequenced in a study of Vδ1+ human thymocytes. The CDR3 extends over 16 amino acids. The germline CDR1 and CDR2 sequences are TSWWSYY and QGS. The V and J ends lost 3 bases and 8 bases, in that order; junction bases with no gene match: 9. Sequences come from RNA converted to cDNA by reverse transcription. The CDR3 regions were amplified by multiplex PCR from V-gene primers to a constant-region primer. TCRdb reapplied CATT to the multiplex PCR reads. The data show some 55,000 delta-chain clones, around 15% seen once. Thymocytes were sorted as CD3+ TCRVdelta1+ TCRVdelta2- after alphabeta T cell depletion. General study results and limits: Thymic TRG and TRD repertoires appeared highly polyclonal.

With regard to this clone: As yet, its antigen is unknown.

The sample taken for sequencing was Vdelta1+ gamma-delta thymocytes from the thymus. The subset is: FACS-sorted CD3+ TCRalphabeta- TCRVdelta1+ TCRVdelta2- thymocytes. The TCR sequence derives from a boy in the first two years of life who had congenital heart surgery. The J gene is TRDJ1, the V gene TRDV1, with TRDD3 matching over 13 bases. Here the CDR3 reads CALGDVLGDTPLKLIF. For the CDR3, the DNA is TGTGCTCTTGGGGATGTACTGGGGGATACGCCTCTCAAACTCATCTTT.